These 25 T cell receptor beta chains were all obtained from the same sample, sequenced in a study of cytomegalovirus exposure and HLA in healthy donors (dated by TCRdb to about 2017). Libraries were built with the immunoSEQ multiplex PCR assay. TCRdb mirrors the immuneACCESS table, restricted to in-frame sequences. Some clones are absent from its copies; in checked studies, under half trace to an unresolved V gene, and the reason for the others is unknown. The sample table records fewer than 250,000 clones; approximately 80% of these occur just once. Over 11% of the sample goes to the ten largest clones. The sequenced sample consisted of PBMCs. The receptors originated from a woman aged 25 to 45 in good health and CMV-seropositive.

The chain links TRBV28 to TRBJ2-7; D uncertain. Trimming stripped 1 base from V and 2 bases from J, with 9 bases between. The CDR3 extends over 14 amino acids. Germline CDR1 MDHEN, CDR2 SYDVKM. Here the CDR3 reads CASSLFSQPYEQYF. The CDR3 DNA sequence: TGTGCCAGCAGTTTATTCAGCCAGCCCTACGAGCAGTACTTC.

The chain has TRBV29-1 and TRBJ1-1, with 8 bases matching TRBD1. Germline assignment: CDR1 SQVTM and CDR2 ANQGSEA. The CDR3 covers 13 residues. J gave up 3 bases and V 6 bases, and 6 bases lay outside the gene matches. CDR3 sequence (DNA): TGCAGCGTAAGGACAGGGATGGACACTGAAGCTTTCTTT. Translated, it gives CSVRTGMDTEAFF.

The genes are TRBV27 and TRBJ1-1; weak D call: TRBD1 (6 bases). CDR1 is MNHEY, CDR2 SMNVEV, per germline (reference sequence). This CDR3 is built from 13 residues. The V gene lost 0 bases and the J gene lost 10 bases, with 12 bases spanning the gap. Here the CDR3 DNA reads TGTGCCAGCAGTTTATCGAGACAGGAGGGAGCTTTCTTT. Translation: CASSLSRQEGAFF.

The chain employs TRBV28 and TRBJ2-1; perhaps D is TRBD1 or TRBD2 (6 bases each). The CDR3 is 12 residues long. V was clipped by 5 bases and J by 12 bases, with 14 bases between them. CDR1 and CDR2 (germline): MDHEN, SYDVKM. DNA for the CDR3: TGTGCCAGCAGTCTAGGGGGGCGAGGGCAGTTCTTC. It yields the protein CASSLGGRGQFF.

The chain couples TRBV11-3 to TRBJ2-6; D may be TRBD1 (6 bases). CDR1 and CDR2 (germline): SGHNT, YENEEA. V was cut by 5 bases and J by 0 bases, with 8 bases left in between. The CDR3 covers 15 residues. CDR3 region: CASSQQGSGANVLTF. Written as DNA, the CDR3 is TGTGCCAGCAGCCAACAGGGCTCTGGGGCCAACGTCCTGACTTTC. Combining the CDR3 with reference TRBV11-3 and TRBJ2-6 gives the whole variable domain EAGVVQSPRYKIIEKKQPVAFWCNPISGHNTLYWYLQNLGQGPELLIRYENEEAVDDSQLPKDRFSAERLKGVDSTLKIQPAELGDSAVYLCASSQQGSGANVLTFGAGSRLTVL.

The chain joins TRBV28 to TRBJ2-1; possibly TRBD1 for D (6 bases). The V gene's germline CDR1 is MDHEN and CDR2 SYDVKM. The germline V and J ends were trimmed by 7 bases and 0 bases, with 13 bases remaining between them. This CDR3 spans 15 amino acids. CDR3 residues: CASTLDRSSYNEQFF. The CDR3 DNA is TGTGCCAGCACCCTAGACAGGAGCTCCTACAATGAGCAGTTCTTC.

V gene TRBV30 combines with J gene TRBJ2-6; 8 nucleotides agree with TRBD1. This CDR3 comprises 17 residues. The junction had 10 bases not matched to a gene; V was cut back by 5 bases and J by 1 base. CDR1 is GTSNPN, CDR2 SVGIG, per germline (reference sequence). CDR3 nucleotides: TGTGCCTGGGGCAGGGGGCGCTCCCAGTCTGGGGCCAACGTCCTGACTTTC. Its translation: CAWGRGRSQSGANVLTF.

This clone appeared once. This sequence joins TRBV5-4 and TRBJ1-3, with 8 bases matching TRBD1. Trimming cost V 5 bases and J 0 bases; bases outside gene matches: 4. CDR1 SGHNT and CDR2 YYREEE come from the germline V gene (reference sequence). CDR3 length equals 15 residues. For the CDR3, the DNA is TGTGCCAGCAGATCCGGGACAGGCTCTGGAAACACCATATATTTT. It codes for CASRSGTGSGNTIYF. Supplemented by reference TRBV5-4 and TRBJ1-3, the full variable domain reads ETGVTQSPTHLIKTRGQQVTLRCSSQSGHNTVSWYQQALGQGPQFIFQYYREEENGRGNFPPRFSGLQFPNYSSELNVNALELDDSALYLCASRSGTGSGNTIYFGEGSWLTVV.

The chain carries TRBV6-1 and TRBJ2-7; TRBD1 or TRBD2 may be the D gene (5 bases each). Germline assignment: CDR1 MNHNS and CDR2 SASEGT. This CDR3 has 14 amino acids. The V end lost 6 bases, the J end lost 4 bases, and 16 bases lay between the germline ends. CDR3 protein: CASSEGGARYEQYF. The CDR3, as DNA: TGTGCCAGCAGCGAGGGTGGGGCCAGATACGAGCAGTACTTC.

The chain employs TRBV7-9 and TRBJ2-2, with D uncertain. With 1 base removed from V and 5 bases from J, the gap between germline ends came to 2 bases. The germline V gene has CDR1 SEHNR and CDR2 FQNEAQ (reference sequence). The CDR3 totals 12 residues. The CDR3 bases are TGTGCCAGCAGCTTAGTGACCGGGGAGCTGTTTTTT. Translation gives CASSLVTGELFF.

This clone showed up just once. The genes are TRBV30 and TRBJ2-3, with D maybe TRBD2 (6 bases). Trimming left V 5 bases short and J 3 bases short, with 15 bases between. Germline V lookup: CDR1 GTSNPN, CDR2 SVGIG (reference sequence). The length of the CDR3 is 14 residues. The CDR3: CAWSFGGMTDTQYF. DNA of the CDR3: TGTGCCTGGTCCTTTGGAGGGATGACAGATACGCAGTATTTT.

The chain uses TRBV28 and TRBJ2-5, with 7 bases lining up with TRBD2. The CDR3 is 15 residues long. In germline, CDR1 is MDHEN, CDR2 SYDVKM. Losses at the gene ends were 3 bases for V and 4 bases for J; bases not matched to a gene: 8. CDR3 nucleotides: TGTGCCAGCAGTTTGTCGCGGGAGATCGGAGAGACCCAGTACTTC. It translates to CASSLSREIGETQYF.

V is TRBV28 and J is TRBJ2-7; unclear D gene. The germline CDR1 and CDR2 sequences are MDHEN and SYDVKM. The V gene lost 3 bases and the J gene lost 4 bases, with 4 bases spanning the gap. CDR3 length: 11 amino acids. For the CDR3, the DNA is TGTGCCAGCAGTTTGCATTACGAGCAGTACTTC. This translates into CASSLHYEQYF.

The rearrangement joins TRBV28 to TRBJ1-1; possibly TRBD1 for D (6 bases). Trimming pared 6 bases from V and 1 base from J, leaving 12 bases between. Germline values: CDR1 MDHEN, CDR2 SYDVKM. This CDR3 has 14 residues. The CDR3 protein is CASSSGVGNTEAFF. The CDR3 DNA is TGTGCCAGCAGCTCAGGGGTAGGGAACACTGAAGCTTTCTTT.

The rearrangement joins TRBV7-9 to TRBJ2-1, with 15 bases identical to TRBD2. The CDR3 sequence is 18 residues long. Looked up from germline, CDR1 is SEHNR and CDR2 is FQNEAQ (reference sequence). Unmatched junction bases numbered 12, after V lost 2 bases and J lost 10 bases. The DNA for the CDR3 is TGTGCCAGCAGCTTATTAAGCCAGGGACTAGCGGGAGGTAGGGAGCAGTTCTTC. Its protein product is CASSLLSQGLAGGREQFF.

The V call is TRBV29-1, the J call TRBJ1-1; possible D gene TRBD1, 5 bases. This CDR3 spans 11 amino acids. Germline V gene data show CDR1 as SQVTM and CDR2 as ANQGSEA. The V and J ends lost 7 bases and 3 bases respectively, with 9 bases between them. In nucleotides, the CDR3 is TGCAGCGAGGGGCAGGACACTGAAGCTTTCTTT. It translates to CSEGQDTEAFF.

This chain joins TRBV11-2 and TRBJ2-1; 8 bases line up with TRBD1. The CDR3 is made up of 17 amino acids. Looked up from germline, CDR1 is SGHAT and CDR2 is FQNNGV. Germline trimming cut 1 base from V and 4 bases from J; bases unmatched to any gene: 9. CDR3 nucleotide sequence: TGTGCCAGCAGCTTAGTCGGCAGGGGGCTGGGTTACAATGAGCAGTTCTTC. Translated, it gives CASSLVGRGLGYNEQFF. Combining the CDR3 with reference TRBV11-2 and TRBJ2-1 gives the whole variable domain EAGVAQSPRYKIIEKRQSVAFWCNPISGHATLYWYQQILGQGPKLLIQFQNNGVVDDSQLPKDRFSAERLKGVDSTLKIQPAKLEDSAVYLCASSLVGRGLGYNEQFFGPGTRLTVL.

The chain has TRBV2 and TRBJ2-2; 9 nucleotides align to TRBD2. Trimming at V came to 4 bases and at J to 4 bases, leaving 4 bases not matched to a gene. The germline gives CDR1 SNHLY, CDR2 FYNNEI. This CDR3 is built from 15 residues. The CDR3 nucleotides read TGTGCCAGCAGTGGTGCGGGAGGGCCCACCGGGGAGCTGTTTTTT. It codes for CASSGAGGPTGELFF. The complete variable domain, with remaining parts taken from reference TRBV2 and TRBJ2-2, reads EPEVTQTPSHQVTQMGQEVILRCVPISNHLYFYWYRQILGQKVEFLVSFYNNEISEKSEIFDDQFSVERPDGSNFTLKIRSTKLEDSAMYFCASSGAGGPTGELFFGEGSRLTVL.

The rearrangement links TRBV10-3 to TRBJ2-7, with 10 bases aligning to TRBD2. Per germline, CDR1 ENHRY and CDR2 SYGVKD. CDR3 length: 15 amino acids. J was trimmed by 8 bases and V by 11 bases; bases with no gene match: 18. The CDR3 here is CAVLAGDPKIFKQYF. As DNA, the CDR3 is TGTGCCGTCCTAGCGGGAGACCCAAAAATTTTTAAGCAGTACTTC.

The chain carries TRBV9 and TRBJ2-1; D possibly corresponds to TRBD2 (6 bases). In germline, CDR1 is SGDLS, CDR2 YYNGEE. The ends were cut back, 3 bases at V and 0 bases at J, with 10 bases in the middle. The CDR3 sequence is 15 residues long. As DNA, the CDR3 is TGTGCCAGCAGCGGTAGCGGAGCCTCCTACAATGAGCAGTTCTTC. Encoded protein: CASSGSGASYNEQFF. Variable domain in full (rest from reference TRBV9 and TRBJ2-1): DSGVTQTPKHLITATGQRVTLRCSPRSGDLSVYWYQQSLDQGLQFLIQYYNGEERAKGNILERFSAQQFPDLHSELNLSSLELGDSALYFCASSGSGASYNEQFFGPGTRLTVL.

This clone was found a few times. This rearrangement joins TRBV11-2 to TRBJ2-4; a possible D gene is TRBD2 (5 bases). The CDR3 is made up of 16 amino acids. Germline V gives CDR1 SGHAT, CDR2 FQNNGV. V lost 7 bases and J lost 1, with 17 bases in between. CDR3 in amino acids: CASTLGRASAKNIQYF. DNA of the CDR3: TGTGCCAGCACCTTGGGGAGAGCGAGCGCCAAAAACATTCAGTACTTC.

The chain links TRBV28 to TRBJ1-2; unclear D gene. The CDR3 consists of 13 residues. CDR1 is MDHEN and CDR2 is SYDVKM in the germline V gene. Deletions cut 3 bases from V and 1 base from J, with 6 bases between. CDR3: CASSFGINYGYTF. DNA of the CDR3: TGTGCCAGCAGTTTCGGGATTAACTATGGCTACACCTTC.

The rearrangement uses TRBV4-3 and TRBJ2-7; weak D call: TRBD2 (6 bases). Germline assignment: CDR1 LGHNA and CDR2 YSLEER. The CDR3 loop spans 14 amino acids. Deletions cut 1 base from V and 4 bases from J, with 11 bases between. The CDR3: CASSQGGSGYEQYF. The DNA for the CDR3 is TGCGCCAGCAGCCAAGGTGGTAGCGGTTACGAGCAGTACTTC.

The CDR3 DNA reads TGTGCCAGCAGTTTAGTGGGACAGGGGGCTGGCTACACCTTC. Protein sequence: CASSLVGQGAGYTF. The V gene is TRBV27, the J gene TRBJ1-2; 12 nucleotides agree with TRBD1. The CDR3 has 14 amino acids. Per germline, CDR1 MNHEY and CDR2 SMNVEV (reference sequence). The V and J ends lost 2 bases and 7 bases, in that order; junction bases with no gene match: 2.

The CDR3 DNA is TGTGCCTGGACCTGGACGGGGGGCTCCTACGAGCAGTACTTC. This gives the protein CAWTWTGGSYEQYF. This chain connects TRBV30 to TRBJ2-7, with 7 positions matching TRBD2. The trim removed 4 bases at V and 0 bases at J, leaving 6 bases unmatched. The CDR3 totals 14 residues. Per the germline V gene, CDR1 is GTSNPN and CDR2 is SVGIG (reference sequence).